The rows below give T cell receptor beta chains drawn from one sample of a study of blood T cell repertoires in COVID-19. Only in-frame clones appear in the TCRdb table, and some are missing; sequencing was by immunoSEQ multiplex PCR. The sample yields about 370,000 clones, about nine tenths seen once. The material sequenced was PBMCs or T cells enriched from blood (not recorded which). The receptors derive from a woman aged 25 to 39 who had recovered from COVID-19. Each CDR3 is given with its conserved first and last residue. The size entry is marked missing in some rows and otherwise reads once, few, many or a size class.

CDR3,V,size,length
CASSPDSGNTIYF,TRBV28,.,13
CASSSTGAPNTEAFF,TRBV11-2,.,15
CASSQPGQGGAFF,TRBV4-1,.,13
CASSVTSGLYQETQYF,TRBV7-9,few,16
CASTPSLAGFYNEQFF,TRBV19,.,16
CASSYSQGQSDTEAFF,TRBV6-5,once,16
CASSFGPGTGASTDTQYF,TRBV5-4,.,18
CASSRRTGLDTEAFF,TRBV14,.,15
CASSMLAASNEQFF,TRBV19,.,14
CASSLSHSTDTQYF,TRBV7-3,.,14
CASSLARLAGGETQYF,TRBV5-6,.,16
CASGLVRGQRYEQYF,TRBV12-5,.,15
CSVDEGRGGSYNEQFF,TRBV29-1,.,16
CSASPPTGESYEQYF,TRBV20-1,.,15
CASSLGGGEISGYTF,TRBV5-6,.,15
CASSLTAGGDEQYF,TRBV5-1,.,14
CAWSRTGSGAFF,TRBV30,.,12
CASRRDLSTGELFF,TRBV19,.,14
CASTPTGFYEQYF,TRBV28,.,13
CASSPGTSGTYEQYF,TRBV14,.,15
CSASLYGAGHGYTF,TRBV20-1,.,14
CASSSSGEAYEQYF,TRBV7-2,once,14
CASSPLDGGGEQFF,TRBV3-1/TRBV3-2,.,14
CASSSTGISTEAFF,TRBV9,.,14
CASSLATSGNLETQYF,TRBV5-1,few,16
CTVRDYGYTF,TRBV24-1,.,10
CASSLFGDRGLRDTEAFF,TRBV27,.,18
CASSPRVGELFF,TRBV18,.,12
CASSPGGRNTGELFF,TRBV7-3,.,15
CASSQDPGSNQPQHF,TRBV3-1/TRBV3-2,.,15
CASSLEGVTYEQYF,TRBV5-1,few,14
CASSLVGRDDEQFF,TRBV5-1,.,14
CAWSFRLTYGYTF,TRBV30,.,13
CASSDLAGGADTQYF,TRBV6-4,.,15
CAISELEEETQYF,TRBV10-3,.,13
CASSQEDTQYF,TRBV12-3/TRBV12-4,.,11
CAISGGLEETQYF,TRBV10-3,.,13
CASNRQVASNQPQHF,TRBV19,.,15
CASSTGYGEKAFF,TRBV18,.,13
CASSADWNNEQFF,TRBV5-4,.,13